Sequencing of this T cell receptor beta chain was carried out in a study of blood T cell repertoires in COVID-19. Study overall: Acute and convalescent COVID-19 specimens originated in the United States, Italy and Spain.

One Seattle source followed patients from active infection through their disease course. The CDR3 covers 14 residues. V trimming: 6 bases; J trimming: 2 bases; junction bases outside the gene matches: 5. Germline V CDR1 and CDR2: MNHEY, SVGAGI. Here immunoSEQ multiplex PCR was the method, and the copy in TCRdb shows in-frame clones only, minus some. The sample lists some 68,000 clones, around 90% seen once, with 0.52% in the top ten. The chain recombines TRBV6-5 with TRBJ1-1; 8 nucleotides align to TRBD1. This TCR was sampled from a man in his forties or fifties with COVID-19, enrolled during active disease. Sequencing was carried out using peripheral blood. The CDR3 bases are TGTGCCAGCAGAATTCAGGGGGCAAACACTGAAGCTTTCTTT. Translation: CASRIQGANTEAFF.